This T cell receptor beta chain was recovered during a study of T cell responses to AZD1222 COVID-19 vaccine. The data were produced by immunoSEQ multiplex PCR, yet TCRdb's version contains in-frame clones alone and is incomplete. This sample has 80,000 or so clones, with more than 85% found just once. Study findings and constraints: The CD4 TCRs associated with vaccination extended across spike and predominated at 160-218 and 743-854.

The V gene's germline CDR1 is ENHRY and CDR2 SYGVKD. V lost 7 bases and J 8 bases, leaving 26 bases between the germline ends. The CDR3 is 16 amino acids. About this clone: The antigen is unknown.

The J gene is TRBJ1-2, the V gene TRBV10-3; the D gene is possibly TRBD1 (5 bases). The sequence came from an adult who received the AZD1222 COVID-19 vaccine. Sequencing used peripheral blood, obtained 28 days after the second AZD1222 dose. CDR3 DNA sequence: TGTGCCATCACCCCGGGACGGGCCGATCAAAAGCGGGGCTACACCTTC. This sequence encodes CAITPGRADQKRGYTF.